The T cell receptor beta chain described here comes from a study of blood T cells in healthy people across ages. The use of a sample-barcoded 5' primer and a J-beta primer mix characterized a second PCR of roughly 6 to 11 cycles. TCRdb fed the 5' RACE reads into MiXCR, producing one record per CDR3 protein. The data contain around 790,000 distinct CDR3 sequences, 44% of them singletons. About this clonotype: Its antigen is unidentified. The junction and the germline gene differ at one end; a read error may be behind it.

The study's findings and limits: It was the long-lived donors that had more naive CD4+ cells and higher diversity than aged donors.

The specimen sequenced was blood. The TCR was taken from a man in his sixties in good health.

CDR3 DNA sequence: TGCGCCAGCAGCCAGGGACCAGCCAGCACAGATACGCGGTATTTT. It translates to CASSQGPASTDTRYF. The V and J genes are TRBV4-3 and TRBJ2-3; D assignment may be TRBD1 or TRBD2 (5 bases each). Germline V gene sequence: CDR1 LGHNA, CDR2 YSLEER. This CDR3 is built from 15 residues.